There are a few counts of the clone carrying this TCR beta chain. Its antigen is not known. This sample stems from a study of T-cell reconstitution after alpha-beta-depleted transplantation in children. General study results and limits: Expanded clones from the graft, numbering several hundred, reportedly supplied alpha-beta T cells about two months after transplant. The main origin of T-cell counts and diversity one year after transplant was newly produced T cells.

Unique molecular identifiers were built into the TCRbeta library. TCRdb used MiXCR to reprocess the PCR reads, holding one entry per CDR3 protein. This table has 600,000 to 800,000 distinct CDR3 sequences, under 15% appearing once. The CDR3 spans 19 residues. J lost 3 bases, V lost 1 base, and 13 bases had no gene match. The germline gives CDR1 SGHRS, CDR2 YFSETQ. The specimen comprised PBMCs, sampled before TCRalphabeta/CD19-depleted stem cell transplant. The clonotype was recovered from a girl between 2 and 10 years old with congenital amegakaryocytic thrombocytopenia, due to receive a stem cell transplant. This chain connects TRBV5-1 to TRBJ1-1, with 12 bases identical to TRBD1. In DNA form, the CDR3 reads TGCGCCAGCAGCTTGAGAGGTCCGGGACAGGGGGCGCGCGACACTGAAGCTTTCTTT. Translated, it gives CASSLRGPGQGARDTEAFF.